The following is a T cell receptor (beta chain) sequence with its context. As yet, its antigen is unknown. The V gene's germline CDR1 is SGHRS and CDR2 YFSETQ. Losses at the gene ends were 3 bases for V and 4 bases for J; bases not matched to a gene: 6. The CDR3 has 15 residues. This sample is drawn from a study of radiation and T cells in renal cell carcinoma. Study overall: Nephrectomy followed 15 Gy stereotactic body radiation by 4 weeks.

Study-level points and caveats: Top tumor clonotypes rose in blood 2 weeks post-radiation, then contracted.

Sequencing was performed with immunoSEQ multiplex PCR; in TCRdb, only in-frame clones are kept and a portion is missing. The sample holds 110,000 to 150,000 clones, more than 70% seen once. Time point denoted: baseline pretreatment blood. As for treatment: 15 Gy SBRT to primary tumor, nephrectomy 4 weeks later. Radiation-treated patients gave blood at baseline, week 2 and week 4. This clonotype was sampled from a woman in her forties or fifties with renal cell carcinoma. The chain carries TRBV5-1 and TRBJ2-5; TRBD1 aligns across 10 bases. Source: blood, taken from a patient whose treatment included radiotherapy and nephrectomy. The CDR3 loop is CASSSRTGGRETQYF. The DNA of the CDR3 is TGCGCCAGCAGCTCCCGGACAGGGGGACGAGAGACCCAGTACTTC.